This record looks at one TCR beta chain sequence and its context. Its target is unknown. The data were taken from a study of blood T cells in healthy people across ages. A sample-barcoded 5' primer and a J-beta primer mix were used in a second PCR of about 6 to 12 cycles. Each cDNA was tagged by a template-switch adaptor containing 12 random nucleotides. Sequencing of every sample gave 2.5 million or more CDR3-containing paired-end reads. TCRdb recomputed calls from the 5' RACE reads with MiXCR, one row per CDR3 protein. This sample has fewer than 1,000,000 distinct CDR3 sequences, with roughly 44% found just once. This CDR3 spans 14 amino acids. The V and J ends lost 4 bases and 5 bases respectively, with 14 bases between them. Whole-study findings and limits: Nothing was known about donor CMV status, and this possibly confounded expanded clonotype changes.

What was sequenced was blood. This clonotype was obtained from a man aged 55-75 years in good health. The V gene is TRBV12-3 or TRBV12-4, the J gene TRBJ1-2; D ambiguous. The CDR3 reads CASSSTGPHYGYTF. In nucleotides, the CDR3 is TGTGCCAGCAGTTCGACCGGGCCCCATTATGGCTACACCTTC.